The rows below give T cell receptor beta chains drawn from one sample of a study of shared T cell receptors in the human thymus. The protocol was immunoSEQ multiplex PCR, while the TCRdb copy is restricted to in-frame clones and leaves out a portion. The profile shows over 65,000 clones, roughly 96% of them singletons. Sequenced: thymocytes. Receptor source: a human donor. The CDR3 runs from the conserved cysteine through the conserved F or W. Fields, in order: CDR3 protein, CDR3 DNA, clone size, J gene, V gene, D gene. A D gene is named only where the DNA matches it firmly. Not all rows give a size; the values are once, few, many and, for expanded clones, a class.

CDR3: CASSGFSGGLTDTQYF
DNA: TGTGCCAGCAGCGGTTTTAGCGGGGGGCTCACAGATACGCAGTATTTT
size: NA
J: TRBJ2-3
V: TRBV9
D: TRBD2

CDR3: CASSSTWTHEPYNEQFF
DNA: TGCGCCAGCAGCTCCACCTGGACACATGAACCTTACAATGAGCAGTTCTTC
size: NA
J: TRBJ2-1
V: TRBV5-1
D: NA

CDR3: CASSRQGGYGYTF
DNA: TGTGCCAGCAGCCGACAGGGAGGCTATGGCTACACCTTC
size: NA
J: TRBJ1-2
V: TRBV14
D: TRBD1

CDR3: CASSCSLTEAYGYTF
DNA: TGTGCCAGTAGTTGCAGCCTGACAGAGGCCTATGGCTACACCTTC
size: NA
J: TRBJ1-2
V: TRBV19
D: NA

CDR3: CANSPFDRVSSGELFF
DNA: TGTGCCAACTCACCATTTGACAGGGTATCCTCCGGGGAGCTGTTTTTT
size: NA
J: TRBJ2-2
V: TRBV18
D: TRBD1

CDR3: CAIRPGEADYEQYF
DNA: TGTGCCATCAGACCAGGTGAGGCAGACTACGAGCAGTACTTC
size: NA
J: TRBJ2-7
V: TRBV10-3
D: NA

CDR3: CASSYPPDEDTQYF
DNA: TGTGCCAGCAGTTACCCACCGGATGAGGATACGCAGTATTTT
size: NA
J: TRBJ2-3
V: TRBV6-6
D: NA

CDR3: CASSQLPQGQGGEKLFF
DNA: TGCGCCAGCAGCCAGCTCCCCCAGGGACAGGGTGGTGAAAAACTGTTTTTT
size: NA
J: TRBJ1-4
V: TRBV4-1
D: TRBD1

CDR3: CASSQDRGWRGHGETQYF
DNA: TGCGCCAGCAGCCAAGATCGGGGCTGGCGGGGCCATGGGGAGACCCAGTACTTC
size: NA
J: TRBJ2-5
V: TRBV4-3
D: NA

CDR3: CASSEEEGRTGELFF
DNA: TGTGCCAGCAGTGAAGAGGAGGGACGGACCGGGGAGCTGTTTTTT
size: NA
J: TRBJ2-2
V: TRBV25-1
D: NA

CDR3: CASSPDRGGEGLKNIQYF
DNA: TGTGCCAGCAGCCCGGACAGGGGAGGGGAGGGCCTCAAAAACATTCAGTACTTC
size: NA
J: TRBJ2-4
V: TRBV7-9
D: TRBD1

CDR3: CASSDAYRSGTAGELFF
DNA: TGCGCCAGCAGCGATGCCTACAGGTCGGGGACCGCCGGGGAGCTGTTTTTT
size: NA
J: TRBJ2-2
V: TRBV5-1
D: NA

CDR3: CATSRDPRELYNSPLHF
DNA: TGTGCCACCAGCAGAGATCCCAGGGAATTGTATAATTCACCCCTCCACTTT
size: NA
J: TRBJ1-6
V: TRBV15
D: NA

CDR3: CASSVESGWYTGELFF
DNA: TGTGCCAGCAGCGTAGAGTCGGGGTGGTACACCGGGGAGCTGTTTTTT
size: NA
J: TRBJ2-2
V: TRBV9
D: NA

CDR3: CASSLGGPPTRSYNEQFF
DNA: TGTGCCAGCAGCTTAGGGGGTCCTCCGACTCGCTCCTACAATGAGCAGTTCTTC
size: few
J: TRBJ2-1
V: TRBV11-1
D: NA

CDR3: CASSALTVGRGSTDTQYF
DNA: TGTGCCAGCAGTGCCCTTACGGTGGGACGGGGGAGCACAGATACGCAGTATTTT
size: once
J: TRBJ2-3
V: TRBV6-1
D: NA

CDR3: CSAARNKPLHF
DNA: TGCAGTGCCGCGCGGAATAAGCCCCTCCACTTT
size: NA
J: TRBJ1-6
V: TRBV20-1
D: NA

CDR3: CASRDRVSSYEQYF
DNA: TGCGCCAGCAGGGACAGGGTGAGCTCCTACGAGCAGTACTTC
size: NA
J: TRBJ2-7
V: TRBV10-1
D: TRBD1

CDR3: CASISGEETQYF
DNA: TGTGCCAGCATCAGCGGGGAAGAGACCCAGTACTTC
size: NA
J: TRBJ2-5
V: TRBV6-1
D: TRBD2

CDR3: CASDRDRGYYEQYF
DNA: TGTGCCAGCGACCGGGACAGGGGGTACTACGAGCAGTACTTC
size: NA
J: TRBJ2-7
V: TRBV14
D: TRBD1

CDR3: CASSGVILGGEQETQYF
DNA: TGTGCCAGCAGCGGTGTTATATTGGGGGGGGAGCAAGAGACCCAGTACTTC
size: once
J: TRBJ2-5
V: TRBV13
D: TRBD2

CDR3: CASSRGLARETQYF
DNA: TGTGCCAGTAGTCGTGGACTAGCGAGGGAGACCCAGTACTTC
size: NA
J: TRBJ2-5
V: TRBV19
D: TRBD2

CDR3: CASSTRGLAAKETQYF
DNA: TGTGCCAGCAGCACTCGGGGACTAGCGGCTAAAGAGACCCAGTACTTC
size: NA
J: TRBJ2-5
V: TRBV9
D: TRBD2

CDR3: CASSPQSSFTDTQYF
DNA: TGTGCCAGCAGTCCCCAGAGTAGTTTCACAGATACGCAGTATTTT
size: once
J: TRBJ2-3
V: TRBV27
D: NA

CDR3: CASSLRLRGGPYEQYF
DNA: TGTGCCAGCAGCTTAAGATTGCGGGGGGGACCCTACGAGCAGTACTTC
size: NA
J: TRBJ2-7
V: TRBV13
D: TRBD2

CDR3: CASSQARRITSGGAYEQYF
DNA: TGTGCCAGCAGCCAAGCTAGACGAATAACTAGCGGGGGGGCCTACGAGCAGTACTTC
size: NA
J: TRBJ2-7
V: TRBV14
D: TRBD2

CDR3: CASSLIPAHWDNEQFF
DNA: TGTGCCAGCAGTTTAATTCCAGCCCATTGGGACAATGAGCAGTTCTTC
size: NA
J: TRBJ2-1
V: TRBV28
D: NA

CDR3: CASSHNYRGSGSYTPTNEKLFF
DNA: TGTGCCAGCAGCCATAACTACAGGGGGTCAGGAAGCTATACACCAACTAATGAAAAACTGTTTTTT
size: NA
J: TRBJ1-4
V: TRBV27
D: TRBD1

CDR3: CASQMGEQFF
DNA: TGTGCCAGCCAGATGGGTGAGCAGTTCTTC
size: few
J: TRBJ2-1
V: TRBV7-2
D: NA

CDR3: CASLGFDKGMRGYTF
DNA: TGTGCCAGCCTCGGTTTTGATAAGGGGATGAGGGGCTACACCTTC
size: NA
J: TRBJ1-2
V: TRBV5-6
D: NA

CDR3: CASSVISGGARYNEQFF
DNA: TGTGCCAGCAGCGTAATTAGCGGGGGGGCCCGCTACAATGAGCAGTTCTTC
size: NA
J: TRBJ2-1
V: TRBV9
D: TRBD2

CDR3: CASSIPPGRENTGELFF
DNA: TGTGCCAGTAGTATTCCTCCGGGACGGGAGAACACCGGGGAGCTGTTTTTT
size: NA
J: TRBJ2-2
V: TRBV19
D: NA

CDR3: CASSPWGGEGTDNEQFF
DNA: TGTGCCAGCAGCCCTTGGGGCGGCGAGGGTACGGACAATGAGCAGTTCTTC
size: NA
J: TRBJ2-1
V: TRBV5-6
D: NA

CDR3: CASSTRLAGGGPSTDTQYF
DNA: TGTGCCAGTAGTACCAGACTAGCGGGGGGGGGACCTAGCACAGATACGCAGTATTTT
size: once
J: TRBJ2-3
V: TRBV19
D: TRBD2

CDR3: CASTQTGDTDTQYF
DNA: TGTGCCAGCACCCAGACAGGGGACACAGATACGCAGTATTTT
size: NA
J: TRBJ2-3
V: TRBV28
D: TRBD1

CDR3: CASSLPIATVLNTEAFF
DNA: TGTGCCAGCAGCCTCCCAATTGCGACAGTGCTGAACACTGAAGCTTTCTTT
size: NA
J: TRBJ1-1
V: TRBV7-2
D: NA

CDR3: CASSLGGTSGVYNEQFF
DNA: TGTGCCAGCAGCTTAGGGGGGACTAGCGGGGTGTACAATGAGCAGTTCTTC
size: NA
J: TRBJ2-1
V: TRBV11-2
D: TRBD2

CDR3: CASSLQGCGYTF
DNA: TGTGCCAGCAGTTTGCAGGGCTGCGGCTACACCTTC
size: NA
J: TRBJ1-2
V: TRBV28
D: NA

CDR3: CASSQNFSTGVSYEQYF
DNA: TGTGCCAGCAGCCAAAACTTTTCGACTGGGGTATCCTACGAGCAGTACTTC
size: NA
J: TRBJ2-7
V: TRBV5-6
D: NA

CDR3: CASSQGGAESYNEQFF
DNA: TGTGCCAGCAGCCAAGGGGGGGCAGAGTCCTACAATGAGCAGTTCTTC
size: NA
J: TRBJ2-1
V: TRBV4-2
D: NA

CDR3: CASSLFPNRDRYRDTEAFF
DNA: TGTGCCAGCAGCTTATTCCCAAATCGAGACAGGTACCGCGACACTGAAGCTTTCTTT
size: NA
J: TRBJ1-1
V: TRBV13
D: NA